A single sample is the source of the 16 T cell receptor beta chains below, sequenced in a study of blood T cells in healthy people across ages. The use of a sample-barcoded 5' primer and a J-beta primer mix characterized a second PCR of roughly 6 to 11 cycles. TCRdb itself ran the 5' RACE reads through MiXCR, one entry per CDR3 protein. Here the sample spans about 640,000 distinct CDR3 sequences, about 54% being singletons. Material for sequencing was blood. The receptor set was obtained from a man between 60 and 70 years old in good health.

In this sample, this clonotype turned up a few times. The chain employs TRBV7-2 and TRBJ2-1; no firm D call. Trimming removed 5 bases at V and 10 bases at J, with 12 bases between. The CDR3 length is 12 residues. Per the germline V gene, CDR1 is SGHTA and CDR2 is FQGNSA. CDR3 region: CASSPPSREQFF. DNA for the CDR3: TGTGCCAGCAGCCCTCCCTCCAGGGAGCAGTTCTTC.

Only a few counts were recorded for this clonotype. The chain recombines TRBV7-6 with TRBJ2-1; 9 positions match TRBD1. Per the germline V gene, CDR1 is SGHVS and CDR2 is FNYEAQ. CDR3 length: 14 amino acids. With 5 bases clipped from V and 8 bases from J, the junction kept 7 bases outside the gene matches. The CDR3 region is CASSRGTGIYEQFF. CDR3 DNA sequence: TGTGCCAGCAGCAGGGGGACAGGGATCTATGAGCAGTTCTTC.

This clonotype was observed a few times. V gene TRBV9 combines with J gene TRBJ2-1; D uncertain. V dropped 0 bases and J dropped 4 bases, with 11 bases sitting between them. In germline, CDR1 is SGDLS, CDR2 YYNGEE. The CDR3 spans 15 residues. The CDR3 DNA is TGTGCCAGCAGCGTAGGGCAGCCCGAGTACAATGAGCAGTTCTTC. Translating gives CASSVGQPEYNEQFF. Full variable domain (missing parts from reference TRBV9 and TRBJ2-1): DSGVTQTPKHLITATGQRVTLRCSPRSGDLSVYWYQQSLDQGLQFLIQYYNGEERAKGNILERFSAQQFPDLHSELNLSSLELGDSALYFCASSVGQPEYNEQFFGPGTRLTVL.

The chain recombines TRBV6-6 with TRBJ1-2; no clear D gene. The ends were cut back, 7 bases at V and 5 bases at J, with 14 bases in the middle. The V gene's germline CDR1 is MNHNY and CDR2 SVGAGI (reference sequence). The CDR3 sequence is 13 residues long. DNA for the CDR3: TGTGCCAGCACAGACGGCAATGTTTATGGCTACACCTTC. Translated: CASTDGNVYGYTF.

Worth noting for this clonotype: Germline and junction disagree at one end, which may indicate a read error. The V gene is TRBV2, the J gene TRBJ2-6; D possibly corresponds to TRBD1 (5 bases). Germline CDR1 is SNHLY and CDR2 is FYNNEI. The CDR3 has 14 amino acids. CDR3 sequence reads: CASSTPSGANVPTF. For the CDR3, the DNA is TGTGCCAGCAGTACGCCTTCTGGGGCCAACGTCCCGACTTTC.

This clonotype is a singleton in its sample. The CDR3 is CASSPQKIVSNEQFF. The CDR3 coding sequence is TGCGCCAGCAGCCCTCAGAAAATAGTCTCCAATGAGCAGTTCTTC. The chain combines TRBV5-1 with TRBJ2-1; D unclear. Germline CDR1 reads SGHRS; CDR2 reads YFSETQ. The CDR3 sequence is 15 residues long. V was pared by 4 bases and J by 6 bases, with 17 bases between.

The chain is built from TRBV7-9 and TRBJ2-3; 9 positions match TRBD2. V dropped 4 bases and J dropped 2; count of bases not matched to a gene: 10. There are 17 residues in the CDR3. Germline assignment: CDR1 SEHNR and CDR2 FQNEAQ (reference sequence). This CDR3 is CASSSYSGGAATDTQYF. In DNA, the CDR3 is TGTGCCAGCAGCTCCTATAGCGGGGGCGCCGCCACAGATACGCAGTATTTT.

The chain links TRBV15 to TRBJ2-4; tentative D call: TRBD2 (7 bases). CDR3 length: 17 residues. Germline lookup yields CDR1 LNHNV and CDR2 YYDKDF (reference sequence). V shed 0 bases and J shed 5 bases, with 17 bases lying between them. The CDR3 DNA reads TGTGCCACCAGCAGAGACCACGCCGCGGGGGCCCAAAACATTCAGTACTTC. Amino acids: CATSRDHAAGAQNIQYF.

This clonotype has just a few counts. This sequence joins TRBV7-2 and TRBJ2-5; possible D gene TRBD1, 7 bases. V gave up 5 bases and J gave up 1 base, with 14 bases separating them. In germline, CDR1 is SGHTA, CDR2 FQGNSA. This CDR3 contains 15 residues. CDR3 amino acids: CASSPGGRGQETQYF. The CDR3 DNA reads as TGTGCCAGCAGCCCAGGGGGGCGCGGCCAAGAGACCCAGTACTTC.

In its sample, this clonotype was seen once. This chain uses TRBV4-1 with TRBJ2-5, with D uncertain. The CDR3 has 14 residues. V lost 0 bases, J lost 4 bases, and 9 bases lay in between. The germline V gene encodes CDR1 MGHRA and CDR2 YSYEKL. The CDR3 loop is CASSQDSNLETQYF. CDR3 nucleotides: TGCGCCAGCAGCCAAGATTCAAACTTAGAGACCCAGTACTTC.

This chain joins TRBV28 and TRBJ1-5; D gene uncertain. CDR3 length: 13 amino acids. The ends were cut back, 3 bases at V and 6 bases at J, with 9 bases in the middle. CDR1 is MDHEN and CDR2 is SYDVKM in the germline V gene. The DNA for the CDR3 is TGTGCCAGCAGTTTGGTCTCGGGTCAGCCCCAGCATTTT. This translates into CASSLVSGQPQHF.

The chain links TRBV5-1 to TRBJ2-1; TRBD1 matches at 9 bases. The germline gives CDR1 SGHRS, CDR2 YFSETQ. This CDR3 contains 15 residues. V lost 0 bases to trimming and J lost 9 bases; unmatched junction nucleotides: 7. CDR3 protein: CASSLARTGVSEQFF. The CDR3 DNA reads TGCGCCAGCAGCTTGGCCCGGACAGGGGTGTCTGAGCAGTTCTTC.

The chain combines TRBV3-1 with TRBJ2-7; D call uncertain. The DNA end lines up better with TRBJ2-5; the J call may be wrong. From germline, CDR1 is LGHDT and CDR2 YNNKEL (reference sequence). The CDR3 runs 15 residues. The CDR3: CASSQEVGRTETQYF. The CDR3, as DNA: TGTGCCAGCAGCCAAGAAGTGGGTAGAACCGAGACCCAGTACTTC.

The chain's CDR3 is CASSLGTAQRGYTF. CDR3 nucleotide sequence: TGCGCCAGCAGCTTGGGGACAGCACAAAGGGGCTACACCTTC. V usage is TRBV5-1 and J usage is TRBJ1-2; a possible D gene is TRBD1 (6 bases). CDR1 is SGHRS, CDR2 YFSETQ, per germline. This CDR3 region has 14 residues. With 0 bases removed from V and 8 bases from J, the gap between germline ends came to 14 bases.

J is TRBJ1-5 and V is TRBV28; no clear D gene. Germline V CDR1 and CDR2: MDHEN, SYDVKM. The CDR3 is made up of 13 amino acids. V was cut by 5 bases and J by 7 bases, with 12 bases left in between. The CDR3 bases are TGTGCCAGCAGTCTCCCGCGTGCCCAGCCCCAGCATTTT. It is translated as CASSLPRAQPQHF.

J is TRBJ2-7 and V is TRBV5-1; TRBD1 matches 8 bases. Germline V CDR1 and CDR2: SGHRS, YFSETQ. The CDR3 is 14 residues long. The V and J ends lost 6 bases and 5 bases, in that order; junction bases with no gene match: 10. CDR3 coding DNA: TGCGCCAGCACCCCAGGGACAGGAGGGGACGAGCAGTACTTC. Protein sequence: CASTPGTGGDEQYF.